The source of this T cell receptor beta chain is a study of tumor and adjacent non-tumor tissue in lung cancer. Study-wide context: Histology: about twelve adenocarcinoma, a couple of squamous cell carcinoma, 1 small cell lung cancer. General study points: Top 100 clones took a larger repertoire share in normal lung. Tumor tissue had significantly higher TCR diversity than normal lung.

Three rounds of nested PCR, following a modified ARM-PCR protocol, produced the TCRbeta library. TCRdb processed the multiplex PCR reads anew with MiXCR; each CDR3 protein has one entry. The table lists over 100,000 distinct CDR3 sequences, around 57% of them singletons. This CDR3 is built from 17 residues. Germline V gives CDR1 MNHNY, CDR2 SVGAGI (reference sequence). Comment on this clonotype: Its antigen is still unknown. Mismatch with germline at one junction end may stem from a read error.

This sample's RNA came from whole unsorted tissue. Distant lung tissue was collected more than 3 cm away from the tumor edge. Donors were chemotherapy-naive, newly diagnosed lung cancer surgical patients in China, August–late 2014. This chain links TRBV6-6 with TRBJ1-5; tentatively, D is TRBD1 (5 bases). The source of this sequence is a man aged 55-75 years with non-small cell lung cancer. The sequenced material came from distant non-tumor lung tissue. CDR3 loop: CANSYAGVGYSNQPQHF. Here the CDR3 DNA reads TGTGCCAACAGTTACGCGGGGGTTGGATATAGCAATCAGCCCCAGCATTTT.